The 30 T cell receptor beta chains below come from one sample, sequenced in a study of CD8 T cells in Susac syndrome. RNA was extracted with the RNeasy kit, and a quantity of roughly 0.5 to 1 ug was reverse transcribed using random hexamers. TCRdb re-called the immunoSEQ multiplex PCR reads through MiXCR, storing one row per CDR3 protein. Among about 150,000 distinct CDR3 sequences listed, about 95% were seen once. Source material: CD4+ T cells from PBMCs. These receptors all stem from a human donor with Susac syndrome.

CDR3 DNA: TGTGCCAGCAGCTCTCCGTGGGACGGGGAGCTGTTTTTT. As protein: CASSSPWDGELFF. This chain connects TRBV9 to TRBJ2-2; D not resolved. The CDR3 runs 13 residues. Between the trimmed V and J ends, which lost 4 bases and 7 bases, there was a span of 11 bases. Germline V CDR1 and CDR2: SGDLS, YYNGEE.

This chain connects TRBV11-2 to TRBJ2-1, with D hard to call. The V end was cut by 5 bases, the J end by 8 bases, with 10 bases between. The CDR3 loop spans 12 amino acids. CDR1 SGHAT and CDR2 FQNNGV come from the germline V gene. CDR3 DNA sequence: TGTGCCAGCAGCCCCCCCAGCTATGAGCAGTTCTTC. Residues: CASSPPSYEQFF.

This chain joins TRBV2 and TRBJ2-4, with 16 bases aligning to TRBD2. CDR3 length: 17 residues. The V gene end was trimmed by 6 bases and the J gene end by 7 bases; junction bases not matched to a gene: 9. Germline values: CDR1 SNHLY, CDR2 FYNNEI. The CDR3 DNA is TGTGCCAGCAGGTCCGGGACTAGCGGGGGGGCGACCAACATTCAGTACTTC. Amino acids: CASRSGTSGGATNIQYF.

This clonotype was counted a few times. The J gene is TRBJ1-1, the V gene TRBV29-1; D is undetermined. The CDR3 contains 13 residues. V lost 3 bases to trimming and J lost 2 bases, with 10 bases between them. Germline lookup yields CDR1 SQVTM and CDR2 ANQGSEA. The CDR3 nucleotides read TGCAGCGTTGAGAAGGGCCAAAACACTGAAGCTTTCTTT. Translation: CSVEKGQNTEAFF. Using reference TRBV29-1 and TRBJ1-1 for the parts outside the CDR3, the full variable domain is SAVISQKPSRDICQRGTSLTIQCQVDSQVTMMFWYRQQPGQSLTLIATANQGSEATYESGFVIDKFPISRPNLTFSTLTVSNMSPEDSSIYLCSVEKGQNTEAFFGQGTRLTVV.

This clonotype was seen a few times. CDR3 sequence (DNA): TGCAGTGCTAGGGGACAGGGAATGACCGGGGAGCTGTTTTTT. The encoded protein is CSARGQGMTGELFF. The chain recombines TRBV20-1 with TRBJ2-2; 9 nucleotides agree with TRBD1. V shed 3 bases and J 5 bases; nucleotides not matched to a gene: 4. Germline V gives CDR1 DFQATT, CDR2 SNEGSKA (reference sequence). CDR3 length: 14 amino acids.

The CDR3 DNA reads TGTGCCAGCAGTCGGACATTAGAAGCTTTCTTT. Amino acid sequence: CASSRTLEAFF. The rearrangement links TRBV11-2 to TRBJ1-1, with a weak D call TRBD1 (5 bases). The germline V gene encodes CDR1 SGHAT and CDR2 FQNNGV. This CDR3 is built from 11 residues. V was shortened by 6 bases and J by 8 bases, with 10 bases between the two germline ends.

This chain links TRBV12-3 or TRBV12-4 with TRBJ1-5; TRBD1 is a possible D gene (5 bases). V was cut by 5 bases and J by 9 bases, with 8 bases left in between. The CDR3 consists of 11 residues. Written as DNA, the CDR3 is TGTGCCAGCAGTAACCAGGGGCCCCAGCATTTT. Its protein product is CASSNQGPQHF.

The V gene is TRBV15, the J gene TRBJ2-7; D might be TRBD2 (7 bases). Trimming removed 1 base at V and 4 bases at J, with 17 bases between. In germline, CDR1 is LNHNV, CDR2 YYDKDF (reference sequence). This CDR3 region has 16 residues. This CDR3 reads CATSRAGGGPVYEQYF. CDR3 coding DNA: TGTGCCACCAGCAGAGCTGGGGGGGGGCCTGTTTACGAGCAGTACTTC.

The chain recombines TRBV7-2 with TRBJ2-5, with unresolved D. The germline V gene has CDR1 SGHTA and CDR2 FQGNSA. V dropped 5 bases and J dropped 6 bases, with 10 bases sitting between them. CDR3 length equals 12 residues. The chain's CDR3 is CASSPSDQTQYF. Written as DNA, the CDR3 is TGTGCCAGCAGCCCTTCCGACCAGACCCAGTACTTC.

Only one count was recorded for this clonotype. The J gene is TRBJ2-5, the V gene TRBV6-4, with 10 bases aligning to TRBD2. Unmatched junction bases numbered 5, after V lost 6 bases and J lost 1 base. The CDR3 runs 15 residues. Germline assignment: CDR1 MRHNA and CDR2 SNTAGT. Here the CDR3 reads CASSAAGGPQETQYF. CDR3 bases: TGTGCCAGCAGCGCAGCGGGGGGGCCCCAAGAGACCCAGTACTTC.

This clonotype is a singleton in its sample. The CDR3 bases are TGCGCCAGCAGTCAATCGAGAGAAACCTATGGCTACACCTTC. This sequence encodes CASSQSRETYGYTF. The V call is TRBV23-1, the J call TRBJ1-2, with D unresolved. TRBV23-1 qualifies as an ORF whose function is uncertain. This CDR3 region has 14 residues. V was cut by 0 bases and J by 4 bases, with 9 bases left in between.

This CDR3 is CASSPGPYNEQFF. The CDR3 coding sequence is TGTGCCAGCAGCCCTGGGCCGTACAATGAGCAGTTCTTC. The chain has TRBV9 and TRBJ2-1; D uncertain. Trimming shortened V by 4 bases and J by 4 bases, and 9 bases separated the two germline ends. The CDR3 runs 13 residues. Germline-derived CDR1 and CDR2 are SGDLS and YYNGEE.

The count of this clonotype is one. The chain joins TRBV20-1 to TRBJ2-1, with 8 bases matching TRBD2. Unmatched junction bases numbered 9, after V lost 5 bases and J lost 0 bases. CDR3 length equals 16 residues. Germline CDR1 DFQATT, CDR2 SNEGSKA (reference sequence). The chain's CDR3 is CSASPSGTSSYNEQFF. DNA of the CDR3: TGCAGTGCTTCCCCCTCCGGGACTAGCTCCTACAATGAGCAGTTCTTC.

CDR3 loop: CATMTDFYEQYF. CDR3 DNA: TGTGCCACAATGACAGATTTCTACGAGCAGTACTTC. The V and J genes are TRBV12-3 or TRBV12-4 and TRBJ2-7, with a tentative D call TRBD1 (5 bases). This CDR3 has 12 amino acids. V was clipped by 10 bases and J by 3 bases, with 13 bases between them.

This clonotype was counted a single time. The genes are TRBV20-1 and TRBJ1-2; D is undetermined. V lost 0 bases, J lost 5 bases, and 10 bases lay in between. Germline V gives CDR1 DFQATT, CDR2 SNEGSKA (reference sequence). The CDR3 runs to 13 residues. The CDR3 reads CSARDSQAYGYTF. In nucleotides, the CDR3 is TGCAGTGCTAGAGATTCGCAGGCTTATGGCTACACCTTC.

The CDR3 protein is CASSVEDRGGETQYF. CDR3 bases: TGTGCCAGCAGCGTGGAGGACAGGGGAGGAGAGACCCAGTACTTC. The V call is TRBV9, the J call TRBJ2-5, with 9 bases identical to TRBD1. This CDR3 has 15 residues. V was pared by 2 bases and J by 4 bases, with 6 bases of the junction left unmatched. Germline V CDR1 and CDR2: SGDLS, YYNGEE.

The V gene is TRBV6-6, the J gene TRBJ2-7, with 7 nucleotides matching TRBD1. The CDR3 length is 15 residues. Trimming at V came to 11 bases and at J to 3 bases, leaving 16 bases not matched to a gene. The V gene's germline CDR1 is MNHNY and CDR2 SVGAGI (reference sequence). CDR3 in DNA: TGTGCCGCCTCCCCGCAGCGACAGGGCGTCTACGAGCAGTACTTC. It encodes CAASPQRQGVYEQYF.

In its sample, this clonotype was seen once. V usage is TRBV7-6 and J usage is TRBJ2-7; D is unclear. There are 14 residues in the CDR3. The V and J ends lost 4 bases and 3 bases respectively, with 13 bases between them. The germline CDR1 and CDR2 sequences are SGHVS and FNYEAQ. The CDR3 nucleotides read TGTGCCAGCAGCTCCCGCCCCCTCAGCTACGAGCAGTACTTC. Its protein is CASSSRPLSYEQYF.

The CDR3 sequence: CASSQDSGKTQYF. In nucleotides, the CDR3 is TGCGCCAGCAGCCAAGACTCTGGCAAGACCCAGTACTTC. This sequence joins TRBV4-3 and TRBJ2-5; D is unresolved. V lost 0 bases, J lost 6 bases, and 8 bases lay in between. There are 13 residues in the CDR3. The germline V gene encodes CDR1 LGHNA and CDR2 YSLEER.

V usage is TRBV20-1 and J usage is TRBJ2-7; TRBD2 agrees at 8 bases. Germline lookup yields CDR1 DFQATT and CDR2 SNEGSKA (reference sequence). This CDR3 comprises 13 residues. V gave up 4 bases and J gave up 2 bases; unmatched junction bases: 4. CDR3 residues: CSATGRGAYEQYF. The CDR3 region has the DNA TGCAGTGCTACGGGGCGGGGGGCCTACGAGCAGTACTTC.

The gene calls are TRBV7-2 and TRBJ2-1, with 8 bases identical to TRBD1. Trimming took 10 bases from V and 8 from J; bases not matched to a gene: 7. Germline-derived CDR1 and CDR2 are SGHTA and FQGNSA. The CDR3 contains 12 residues. The CDR3, as DNA: TGTGCCACCTCCAGGGGGCGGGATGAGCAGTTCTTC. Amino acid sequence: CATSRGRDEQFF. The full variable domain, with the rest looked up from reference TRBV7-2 and TRBJ2-1, is GAGVSQSPSNKVTEKGKDVELRCDPISGHTALYWYRQSLGQGLEFLIYFQGNSAPDKSGLPSDRFSAERTGGSVSTLTIQRTQQEDSAVYLCATSRGRDEQFFGPGTRLTVL.

The V and J genes are TRBV29-1 and TRBJ2-7, with a possible D match to TRBD2 (5 bases). Trimming pared 8 bases from V and 7 bases from J, leaving 24 bases between. Germline-derived CDR1 and CDR2 are SQVTM and ANQGSEA. This CDR3 has 14 amino acids. Here the CDR3 reads CSLKHTGPPGEQYF. The CDR3 nucleotides read TGCAGCCTAAAGCACACGGGCCCGCCGGGGGAGCAGTACTTC.

The genes are TRBV2 and TRBJ2-1, with D uncertain. The ends were cut back, 7 bases at V and 6 bases at J, with 13 bases in the middle. Germline CDR1 SNHLY, CDR2 FYNNEI. CDR3 length equals 13 residues. This CDR3 is CASINAAINEQFF. In DNA, the CDR3 is TGTGCCAGCATAAACGCCGCCATCAATGAGCAGTTCTTC. Full variable domain (missing parts from reference TRBV2 and TRBJ2-1): EPEVTQTPSHQVTQMGQEVILRCVPISNHLYFYWYRQILGQKVEFLVSFYNNEISEKSEIFDDQFSVERPDGSNFTLKIRSTKLEDSAMYFCASINAAINEQFFGPGTRLTVL.

The gene calls are TRBV20-1 and TRBJ2-4; 9 positions match TRBD2. The germline CDR1 and CDR2 sequences are DFQATT and SNEGSKA (reference sequence). This CDR3 is 14 amino acids long. The ends lost 1 base at V and 4 bases at J; junction bases unmatched: 2. CDR3 region: CSARGLAGKNIQYF. CDR3 sequence (DNA): TGCAGTGCTAGAGGGCTAGCGGGGAAAAACATTCAGTACTTC.

The DNA for the CDR3 is TGTGCCAGCAGCTTAGCGGACGGCTTTGGCTACACCTTC. This sequence encodes CASSLADGFGYTF. This chain uses TRBV7-9 with TRBJ1-2; D not certain. The CDR3 is 13 residues long. The germline V and J ends were trimmed by 0 bases and 7 bases, with 9 bases remaining between them. Germline V gene data show CDR1 as SEHNR and CDR2 as FQNEAQ (reference sequence). Combining the CDR3 with reference TRBV7-9 and TRBJ1-2 gives the whole variable domain DTGVSQNPRHKITKRGQNVTFRCDPISEHNRLYWYRQTLGQGPEFLTYFQNEAQLEKSRLLSDRFSAERPKGSFSTLEIQRTEQGDSAMYLCASSLADGFGYTFGSGTRLTVV.

The chain has TRBV9 and TRBJ2-1, with D possibly matching TRBD2 (5 bases). V lost 0 bases and J 0 bases, leaving 10 bases between the germline ends. The CDR3 extends over 16 amino acids. Looked up from germline, CDR1 is SGDLS and CDR2 is YYNGEE. The CDR3 loop is CASSVERGSSYNEQFF. CDR3 in DNA: TGTGCCAGCAGCGTAGAACGAGGGAGCTCCTACAATGAGCAGTTCTTC.

The V and J genes are TRBV7-2 and TRBJ1-1, with TRBD1 identical over 10 bases. This CDR3 is built from 15 residues. V was clipped by 6 bases and J by 4 bases; unmatched bases: 8. The germline gives CDR1 SGHTA, CDR2 FQGNSA. CDR3 sequence (DNA): TGTGCCAGCAGTTCTAGCAGGACAGGGGGCACTGAAGCTTTCTTT. Protein: CASSSSRTGGTEAFF.

The V gene is TRBV7-2, the J gene TRBJ2-5; D unclear. Germline CDR1 and CDR2: SGHTA and FQGNSA. The V end was cut by 4 bases, the J end by 1 base, with 13 bases between. CDR3 size: 15 residues. CDR3 amino acids: CASSSDSTFQETQYF. The DNA of the CDR3 is TGTGCCAGCAGCTCAGACTCGACCTTCCAAGAGACCCAGTACTTC.

The genes are TRBV7-2 and TRBJ1-3; unclear D gene. Trimming shortened V by 3 bases and J by 3 bases, and 3 bases separated the two germline ends. The CDR3 extends over 12 amino acids. Germline-derived CDR1 and CDR2 are SGHTA and FQGNSA. The CDR3 here is CASSFYGNTIYF. The CDR3 DNA reads as TGTGCCAGCAGCTTCTATGGAAACACCATATATTTT.

J is TRBJ2-5 and V is TRBV6-2 or TRBV6-3; 9 nucleotides agree with TRBD2. With V trimmed by 3 bases and J by 1 base, 3 bases remained unmatched. The CDR3 sequence is 15 residues long. CDR1 is MNHEY, CDR2 SVGEGT, per germline. For the CDR3, the DNA is TGTGCCAGCAGTTATGGCGGGGGGGTCCAAGAGACCCAGTACTTC. Translating gives CASSYGGGVQETQYF.